This TCR beta chain was identified in a study of blood T cell repertoires in COVID-19. Germline CDR1 reads KGHSH; CDR2 reads LQKENI. Trimming shortened V by 3 bases and J by 5 bases, and 4 bases separated the two germline ends. The CDR3 totals 11 residues. Measured with immunoSEQ multiplex PCR; TCRdb has only the in-frame clones, and not every one. Altogether fewer than 150,000 clones are present, around four fifths being singletons, with the ten largest covering around 20%. The rearrangement links TRBV18 to TRBJ2-5; D unresolved. Sequencing input: peripheral blood. The receptor was isolated from a man older than 75 with acute or convalescent COVID-19. The DNA for the CDR3 is TGTGCCAGCTCACCGAGCGAGACCCAGTACTTC. Protein product: CASSPSETQYF.